The 19 T cell receptor beta chains presented below share a single source sample, sequenced in a study of CD8+CD57+ T cells in acquired aplastic anemia. The sequenced patients had an expansion of CD8+CD57+ cells seen by flow cytometry. The study profiled TCR beta VDJ and CDR3 using genomic DNA as template. TCRdb re-derived calls from the reads in MiXCR, one entry per CDR3 protein. The sample consists of some 98,000 distinct CDR3 sequences, roughly two thirds of them appearing once. What was sequenced was sorted CD4+, CD8+, or CD8+CD57+ T cells (not recorded which) from PBMCs. The source of these receptors is a human donor with aplastic anemia.

This clonotype was recorded at least ten times. V and J are TRBV27 and TRBJ2-1; D not certain. Germline assignment: CDR1 MNHEY and CDR2 SMNVEV (reference sequence). V shed 1 base and J shed 0 bases, with 16 bases lying between them. The length of the CDR3 is 18 residues. Here the CDR3 DNA reads TGTGCCAGCAGTTTATTAGTGGGAACTCGAGACTCCTACAATGAGCAGTTCTTC. Its protein product is CASSLLVGTRDSYNEQFF.

The J gene is TRBJ2-1, the V gene TRBV20-1, with 9 nucleotides matching TRBD2. V shed 8 bases and J 9 bases; nucleotides not matched to a gene: 17. This CDR3 is 15 amino acids long. The germline V gene encodes CDR1 DFQATT and CDR2 SNEGSKA (reference sequence). The CDR3 here is CSPHGREGPFGEQFF. The CDR3 nucleotides read TGCAGTCCACATGGGCGGGAGGGCCCTTTCGGTGAGCAGTTCTTC.

This chain joins TRBV7-6 and TRBJ1-6; no clear D gene. The germline V gene has CDR1 SGHVS and CDR2 FNYEAQ. The CDR3 sequence is 13 residues long. V lost 1 base to trimming and J lost 10 bases, with 8 bases between them. The CDR3 sequence is CASSLDASSPLHF. The CDR3 DNA reads as TGTGCCAGCAGCTTAGACGCAAGCTCACCCCTCCACTTT.

This clonotype was observed a single time. CDR3 bases: TGTGCCAGCGGTCCTAGCGAACAAGAGACCCAGTACTTC. Translation: CASGPSEQETQYF. The chain carries TRBV12-3 or TRBV12-4 and TRBJ2-5; TRBD2 might be the D (6 bases). V dropped 8 bases and J dropped 2 bases, with 12 bases sitting between them. The CDR3 totals 13 residues.

The chain employs TRBV7-3 and TRBJ2-5; 14 positions agree with TRBD2. From germline, CDR1 is SGHTA and CDR2 FQGTGA. CDR3 length: 16 amino acids. V was pared by 2 bases and J by 5 bases, with 4 bases of the junction left unmatched. CDR3 in amino acids: CASSLGTSGSGETQYF. CDR3 sequence (DNA): TGTGCCAGCAGCTTAGGGACTAGCGGGAGCGGTGAGACCCAGTACTTC.

There are a few counts of this clonotype. This chain connects TRBV20-1 to TRBJ2-5, with 10 bases matching TRBD1. CDR1 is DFQATT and CDR2 is SNEGSKA in the germline V gene (reference sequence). The CDR3 covers 13 residues. The ends lost 6 bases at V and 3 bases at J; junction bases unmatched: 4. CDR3 DNA sequence: TGCAGTGCAAGACAGGGGGCGGAAGAGACCCAGTACTTC. Translating gives CSARQGAEETQYF.

The chain has TRBV20-1 and TRBJ2-7; the match to TRBD2 covers 10 bases. This CDR3 region has 14 residues. The V gene's germline CDR1 is DFQATT and CDR2 SNEGSKA (reference sequence). Losses at the gene ends were 6 bases for V and 3 bases for J; bases not matched to a gene: 8. CDR3 region: CSAMTSGRNYEQYF. Written as DNA, the CDR3 is TGCAGTGCAATGACTAGCGGGCGGAACTACGAGCAGTACTTC.

In its sample, this clonotype was seen a few times. The chain carries TRBV7-3 and TRBJ2-7, with 10 bases matching TRBD1. The germline V gene has CDR1 SGHTA and CDR2 FQGTGA. V lost 4 bases to trimming and J lost 6 bases; unmatched junction nucleotides: 0. The CDR3 is 12 amino acids. CDR3 residues: CASSWTGGEQYF. CDR3 sequence (DNA): TGTGCCAGCAGCTGGACAGGGGGCGAGCAGTACTTC. The complete variable domain, with remaining parts taken from reference TRBV7-3 and TRBJ2-7, reads GAGVSQTPSNKVTEKGKYVELRCDPISGHTALYWYRQSLGQGPEFLIYFQGTGAADDSGLPNDRFFAVRPEGSVSTLKIQRTERGDSAVYLCASSWTGGEQYFGPGTRLTVT.

The chain combines TRBV7-6 with TRBJ1-2, with TRBD1 as a possible D gene (5 bases). V lost 3 bases to trimming and J lost 11 bases, with 13 bases between them. The length of the CDR3 is 12 residues. CDR1 and CDR2 from the germline V gene are SGHVS and FNYEAQ. Written as DNA, the CDR3 is TGTGCCAGCAGCTTGGACAACCTACAGTACACCTTC. Translated, it gives CASSLDNLQYTF.

This clonotype was recorded once. The chain recombines TRBV7-2 with TRBJ2-1; D is ambiguous. Trimming stripped 6 bases from V and 6 bases from J, with 6 bases between. The CDR3 has 11 amino acids. Germline V gives CDR1 SGHTA, CDR2 FQGNSA. The CDR3 reads CASSLINEQFF. The DNA for the CDR3 is TGTGCCAGCAGTCTTATCAATGAGCAGTTCTTC.

The V gene is TRBV20-1, the J gene TRBJ1-1; no clear D gene. Germline CDR1 DFQATT, CDR2 SNEGSKA (reference sequence). Trimming stripped 3 bases from V and 2 bases from J, with 10 bases between. The CDR3 has 13 amino acids. CDR3 sequence: CSASLHINTEAFF. In DNA, the CDR3 is TGCAGTGCTAGTTTACACATCAACACTGAAGCTTTCTTT.

The chain combines TRBV29-1 with TRBJ1-1; D possibly corresponds to TRBD1 (5 bases). Germline V gene sequence: CDR1 SQVTM, CDR2 ANQGSEA. Trimming shortened V by 6 bases and J by 1 base, and 12 bases separated the two germline ends. The CDR3 is 13 amino acids. CDR3 coding DNA: TGCAGCGTGAGGTCCAGGGAGAACACTGAAGCTTTCTTT. It encodes CSVRSRENTEAFF.

Only one count was recorded for this clonotype. The chain carries TRBV12-3 or TRBV12-4 and TRBJ2-2; unclear D gene. The V and J ends lost 2 bases and 5 bases respectively, with 6 bases between them. The CDR3 extends over 13 amino acids. The CDR3 region is CASSLTATGELFF. The CDR3 DNA reads TGTGCCAGCAGTTTAACAGCTACCGGGGAGCTGTTTTTT.

This chain uses TRBV2 with TRBJ2-3, with 9 bases aligning to TRBD1. The length of the CDR3 is 15 residues. J was trimmed by 2 bases and V by 11 bases; bases with no gene match: 11. The germline CDR1 and CDR2 sequences are SNHLY and FYNNEI. The CDR3 DNA reads as TGTGCCGGTACTGTACAGGGGGCCGACACAGATACGCAGTATTTT. Residues: CAGTVQGADTDTQYF.

On this clonotype itself: The CDR3 end shows no conserved phenylalanine or tryptophan, and so a read error is likely. The chain links TRBV4-3 to TRBJ1-1; 8 bases line up with TRBD1. V shed 4 bases and J 4 bases; nucleotides not matched to a gene: 5. CDR3 size: 14 residues. Germline V gene lookup returns CDR1 LGHNA and CDR2 YSLEER. CDR3 loop: CASSPETGGTEAFL. In DNA form, the CDR3 reads TGCGCCAGCAGCCCAGAAACAGGGGGCACTGAAGCTTTCCTT.

The chain is built from TRBV19 and TRBJ2-7; D possibly corresponds to TRBD2 (6 bases). The germline gives CDR1 LNHDA, CDR2 SQIVND (reference sequence). Trimming took off 10 bases at V and 3 bases at J, with 13 bases between the two ends. The CDR3 totals 12 residues. Here the CDR3 reads CATTGVNYEQYF. CDR3 nucleotides: TGTGCCACTACGGGAGTAAACTACGAGCAGTACTTC.

The rearrangement joins TRBV20-1 to TRBJ1-1; D gene uncertain. The CDR3 covers 14 residues. V was shortened by 2 bases and J by 0 bases, with 10 bases between the two germline ends. Germline CDR1 reads DFQATT; CDR2 reads SNEGSKA (reference sequence). The CDR3 loop is CSARSLKMNTEAFF. Written as DNA, the CDR3 is TGCAGTGCTAGAAGTCTGAAAATGAACACTGAAGCTTTCTTT.

J is TRBJ1-6 and V is TRBV4-2, with D perhaps TRBD1 (6 bases). This CDR3 comprises 16 residues. The germline V and J ends were trimmed by 3 bases and 7 bases, with 16 bases remaining between them. In germline, CDR1 is LGHNA, CDR2 YNFKEQ. The CDR3 reads CASSHSGAGWNSPLHF. CDR3 DNA: TGTGCCAGCAGCCATTCGGGGGCAGGGTGGAATTCACCCCTCCACTTT.

CDR3 region: CAIRSDKGSTDTQYF. CDR3 nucleotides: TGTGCCATCAGATCCGACAAAGGTTCGACAGATACGCAGTATTTT. V gene TRBV10-3 combines with J gene TRBJ2-3; D gene unclear. Germline V gives CDR1 ENHRY, CDR2 SYGVKD. This CDR3 has 15 residues. The germline V and J ends were trimmed by 6 bases and 3 bases, with 16 bases remaining between them.